This T cell receptor (beta chain) was sequenced for a study of post-analysis software for immune sequencing data (dated by TCRdb to the mid-2010s). Describing the broader study: Relapsing-remitting, secondary progressive and progressive-relapsing multiple sclerosis were recorded as disease courses, and subtype annotation was lacking for some patients. The patient repertoires were compared against more than 10 previously published healthy control repertoires obtained from donors aged roughly 6 to 28 years. A subset of samples was prepared in parallel using single-end sample barcoding, then pooled and co-amplified after Illumina adapter ligation.

Based on the germline V gene (reference sequence), the CDR1 and CDR2 sequences are DFQATT and SNEGSKA. V gives up 2 bases and J gives up 1 base, and the segment between their germline ends measures 15 bases. The CDR3 measures 16 amino acids from cysteine to phenylalanine. Of all the DNA, just the CDR3 is kept, 48 bases in frame from base 1. This clonotype has more than one count but fewer than ten. Its binding antigen is unknown. There are no base qualities to consult, and no much larger clone falls within one base. What the work shows at the level of the full study, not this receptor alone: About five TRBV segments, including TRBV5-6, TRBV5-1 and TRBV20-1, were significantly more frequent in patients than controls. Strong co-clustering of samples prepared in the same batch was shown by direct clustering with F measure, prompting a batch-effect correction. The multiple sclerosis patient group was slightly younger than the control group. Significantly lower normalized Chao1 diversity was found in multiple sclerosis patients than in controls, suggesting substantial peripheral T-cell clonal expansion.

The method behind the library was PCR. Sequencing relied on an Illumina HiSeq 2500. Unique molecular identifiers were incorporated into TCR beta cDNA libraries to reduce PCR and sequencing biases. Approximately 500,000 cDNA molecules were obtained per 1 to 10 million input T cells, so each molecule approximated one T cell. Patient libraries were prepared and sequenced with the same protocol used for the earlier healthy control dataset. Within a given batch, samples were prepared together, multiplexed and sequenced on the same HiSeq lane. Processing in the source paper ran as follows. MIGEC handled the raw barcoded reads, throwing out single-read molecular identifier groups before consensus assembly and CDR3 extraction. VDJtools was used for post-analysis of the clonotype tables, with diversity normalized by down-sampling every dataset to the smallest sample size. To correct batch-related cross-sample contamination, repertoire overlap clustering matched CDR3 amino acid sequences but not nucleotide sequences. TCRdb trimmed the raw reads at Q25, called clones with MiXCR and kept productive beta chains. Entries are consolidated by CDR3 protein sequence, retaining the most common genes and DNA. The V and J calls follow TCRdb's processing rather than the paper's. The sample includes a few hundred thousand distinct CDR3 sequences, with around a third observed a single time. The leading ten clones occupy less than 6% of the sample.

TCR beta repertoires were profiled from peripheral blood of roughly 13 young patients with multiple sclerosis to demonstrate the VDJtools post-analysis software. The multiple sclerosis patients were children and adolescents between roughly 6 and 17 years of age. The receptor's source is a girl aged 2-17 years with multiple sclerosis. The sequence is built from TRBV20-1 and TRBJ2-1; the D gene lacks a confident call. Input material: blood. The nucleotides read TGCAGTGCTAGACCTTTTACAAGTATTTCCTACAATGAGCAGTTCTTC. Its protein reads: CSARPFTSISYNEQFF.